This T cell receptor (beta chain) emerged from a study of T cells in localized non-small cell lung cancer. As regards this clone: Its antigen is as yet unknown.

Method: immunoSEQ multiplex PCR; TCRdb's copy keeps in-frame clones and lacks some. Here the sample spans about 92,000 clones, under 95% being singletons. Study conclusions and caveats: When the top 100 tumor clones were examined, a median approximately 59 of them also appeared in the adjacent lung, which was paired and uninvolved.

The specimen comprised PBMCs, sampled before any cancer treatment. The TCR comes from a woman aged 40 to 75 with stage II squamous cell lung carcinoma.

This CDR3 is CASSLFLAYEQYF. The CDR3 DNA follows: TGTGCCAGCAGCTTGTTTCTTGCCTACGAGCAGTACTTC. The chain uses TRBV5-6 and TRBJ2-7; no firm D call. V was pared by 1 base and J by 2 bases, with 7 bases between. Germline values: CDR1 SGHDT, CDR2 YYEEEE. The CDR3 runs 13 residues.